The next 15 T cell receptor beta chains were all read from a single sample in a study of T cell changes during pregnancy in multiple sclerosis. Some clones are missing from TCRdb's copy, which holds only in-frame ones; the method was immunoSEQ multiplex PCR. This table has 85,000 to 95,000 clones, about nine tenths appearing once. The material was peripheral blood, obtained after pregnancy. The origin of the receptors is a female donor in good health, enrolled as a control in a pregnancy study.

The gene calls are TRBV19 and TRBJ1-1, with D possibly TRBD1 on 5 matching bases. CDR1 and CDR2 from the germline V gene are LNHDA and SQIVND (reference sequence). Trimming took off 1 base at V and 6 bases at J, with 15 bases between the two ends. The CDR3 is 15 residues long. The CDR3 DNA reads TGTGCCAGTAGTATAGTAGGGACGGGAGCGTCTGAAGCTTTCTTT. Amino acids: CASSIVGTGASEAFF.

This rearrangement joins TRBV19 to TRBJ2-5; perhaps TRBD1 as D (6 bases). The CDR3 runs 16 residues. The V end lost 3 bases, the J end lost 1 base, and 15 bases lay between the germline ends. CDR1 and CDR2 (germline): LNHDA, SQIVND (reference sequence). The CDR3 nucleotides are TGTGCCAGTAGTATCTGGACAGAGACAAGCCAAGAGACCCAGTACTTC. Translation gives CASSIWTETSQETQYF. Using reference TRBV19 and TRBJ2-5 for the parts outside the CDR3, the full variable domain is DGGITQSPKYLFRKEGQNVTLSCEQNLNHDAMYWYRQDPGQGLRLIYYSQIVNDFQKGDIAEGYSVSREKKESFPLTVTSAQKNPTAFYLCASSIWTETSQETQYFGPGTRLLVL.

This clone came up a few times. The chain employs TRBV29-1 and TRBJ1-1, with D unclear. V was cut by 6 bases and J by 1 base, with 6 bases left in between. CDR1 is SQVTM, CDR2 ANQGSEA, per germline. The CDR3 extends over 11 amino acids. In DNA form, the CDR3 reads TGCAGCGTGACACAGAACACTGAAGCTTTCTTT. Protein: CSVTQNTEAFF.

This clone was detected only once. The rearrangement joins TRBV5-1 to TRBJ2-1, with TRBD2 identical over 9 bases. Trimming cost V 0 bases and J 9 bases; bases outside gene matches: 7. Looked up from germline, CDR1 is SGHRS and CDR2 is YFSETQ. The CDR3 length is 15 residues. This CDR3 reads CASSLEAGGPSEQFF. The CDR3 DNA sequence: TGCGCCAGCAGCTTGGAGGCGGGGGGGCCAAGTGAGCAGTTCTTC.

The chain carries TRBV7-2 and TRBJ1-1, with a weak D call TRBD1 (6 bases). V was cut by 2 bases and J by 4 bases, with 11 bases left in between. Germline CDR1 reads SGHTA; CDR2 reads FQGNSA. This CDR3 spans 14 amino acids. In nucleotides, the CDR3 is TGTGCCAGCAGCTTATGGGGCAGGGGCACTGAAGCTTTCTTT. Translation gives CASSLWGRGTEAFF.

CDR3 nucleotide sequence: TGTGCCAGCAGCCGCAGGGGGCGTGGTTCACCCCTCCACTTT. Translated, it gives CASSRRGRGSPLHF. The chain combines TRBV28 with TRBJ1-6; 8 nucleotides match TRBD1. Germline CDR1 and CDR2: MDHEN and SYDVKM. The CDR3 length is 14 residues. V lost 6 bases to trimming and J lost 9 bases; unmatched junction nucleotides: 7. Based on the CDR3 plus reference TRBV28 and TRBJ1-6, the full variable domain is DVKVTQSSRYLVKRTGEKVFLECVQDMDHENMFWYRQDPGLGLRLIYFSYDVKMKEKGDIPEGYSVSREKKERFSLILESASTNQTSMYLCASSRRGRGSPLHFGNGTRLTVT.

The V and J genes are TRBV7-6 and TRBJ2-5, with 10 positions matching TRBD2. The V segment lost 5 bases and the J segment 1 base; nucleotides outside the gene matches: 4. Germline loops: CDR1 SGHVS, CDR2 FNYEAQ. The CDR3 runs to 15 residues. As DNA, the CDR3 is TGTGCCAGCAGCCTCTTAGCGGGGGGCCAAGAGACCCAGTACTTC. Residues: CASSLLAGGQETQYF.

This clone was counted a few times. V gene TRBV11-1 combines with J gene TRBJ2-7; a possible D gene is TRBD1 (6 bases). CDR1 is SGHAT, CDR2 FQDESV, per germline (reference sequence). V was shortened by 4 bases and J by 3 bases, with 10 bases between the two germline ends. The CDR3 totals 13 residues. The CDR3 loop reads CASSYGQSYEQYF. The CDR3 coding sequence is TGTGCCAGCAGCTACGGACAGAGCTACGAGCAGTACTTC.

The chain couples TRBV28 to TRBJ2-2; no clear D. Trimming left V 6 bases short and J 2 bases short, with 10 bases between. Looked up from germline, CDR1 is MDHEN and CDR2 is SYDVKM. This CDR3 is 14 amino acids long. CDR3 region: CASSPGRNTGELFF. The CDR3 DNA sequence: TGTGCCAGCAGCCCTGGCAGAAACACCGGGGAGCTGTTTTTT.

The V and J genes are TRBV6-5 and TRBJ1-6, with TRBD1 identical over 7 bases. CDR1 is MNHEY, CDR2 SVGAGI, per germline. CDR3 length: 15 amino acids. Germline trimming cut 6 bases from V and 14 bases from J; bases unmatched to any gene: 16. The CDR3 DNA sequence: TGTGCCAGCAGCAGGGACAGCCAACTTATTATAGCCCTCCACTTT. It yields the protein CASSRDSQLIIALHF.

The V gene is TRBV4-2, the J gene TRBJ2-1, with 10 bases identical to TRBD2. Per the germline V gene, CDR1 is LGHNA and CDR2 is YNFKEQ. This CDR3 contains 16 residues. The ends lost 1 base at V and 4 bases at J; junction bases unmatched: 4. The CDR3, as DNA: TGTGCCAGCAGCCAAGGTGTTAGCGGGGGGTACAATGAGCAGTTCTTC. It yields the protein CASSQGVSGGYNEQFF.

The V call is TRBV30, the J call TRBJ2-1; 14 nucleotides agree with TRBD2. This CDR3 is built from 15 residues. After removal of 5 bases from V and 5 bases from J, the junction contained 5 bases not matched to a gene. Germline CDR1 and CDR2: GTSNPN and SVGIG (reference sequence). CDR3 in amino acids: CAWGMGLAGDNEQFF. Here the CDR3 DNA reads TGTGCCTGGGGCATGGGACTAGCGGGGGACAATGAGCAGTTCTTC.

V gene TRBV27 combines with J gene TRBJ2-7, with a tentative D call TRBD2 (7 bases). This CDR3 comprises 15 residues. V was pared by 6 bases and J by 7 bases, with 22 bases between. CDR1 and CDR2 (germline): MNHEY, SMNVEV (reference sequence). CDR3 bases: TGTGCCAGCAGCTTCCGAGGGGGGGCATCGGAGGAGCAGTACTTC. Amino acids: CASSFRGGASEEQYF.

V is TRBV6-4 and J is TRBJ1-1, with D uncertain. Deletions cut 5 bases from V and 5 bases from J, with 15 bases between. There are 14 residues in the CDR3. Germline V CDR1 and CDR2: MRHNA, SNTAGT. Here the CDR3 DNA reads TGTGCCAGCAGTAGCGGGTTGGGTAGGACTGAAGCTTTCTTT. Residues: CASSSGLGRTEAFF.

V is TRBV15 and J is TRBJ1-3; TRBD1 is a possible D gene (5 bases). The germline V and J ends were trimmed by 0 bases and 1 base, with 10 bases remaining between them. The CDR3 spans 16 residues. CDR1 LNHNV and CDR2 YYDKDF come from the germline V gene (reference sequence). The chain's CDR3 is CATSRDRQGSGNTIYF. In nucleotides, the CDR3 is TGTGCCACCAGCAGAGATCGTCAGGGTTCTGGAAACACCATATATTTT.